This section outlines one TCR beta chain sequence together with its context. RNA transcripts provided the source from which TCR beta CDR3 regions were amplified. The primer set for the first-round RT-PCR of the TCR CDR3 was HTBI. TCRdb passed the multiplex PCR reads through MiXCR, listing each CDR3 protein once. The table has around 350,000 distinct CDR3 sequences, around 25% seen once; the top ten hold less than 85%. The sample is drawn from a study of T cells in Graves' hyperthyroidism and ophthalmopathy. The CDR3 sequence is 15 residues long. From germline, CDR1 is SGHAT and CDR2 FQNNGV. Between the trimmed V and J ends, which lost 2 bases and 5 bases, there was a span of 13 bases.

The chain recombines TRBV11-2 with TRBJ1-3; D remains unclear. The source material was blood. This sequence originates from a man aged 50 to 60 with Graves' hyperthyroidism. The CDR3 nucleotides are TGTGCCAGCAGCTTACTCCGGAAGGGCCGAAACACCATATATTTT. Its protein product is CASSLLRKGRNTIYF.